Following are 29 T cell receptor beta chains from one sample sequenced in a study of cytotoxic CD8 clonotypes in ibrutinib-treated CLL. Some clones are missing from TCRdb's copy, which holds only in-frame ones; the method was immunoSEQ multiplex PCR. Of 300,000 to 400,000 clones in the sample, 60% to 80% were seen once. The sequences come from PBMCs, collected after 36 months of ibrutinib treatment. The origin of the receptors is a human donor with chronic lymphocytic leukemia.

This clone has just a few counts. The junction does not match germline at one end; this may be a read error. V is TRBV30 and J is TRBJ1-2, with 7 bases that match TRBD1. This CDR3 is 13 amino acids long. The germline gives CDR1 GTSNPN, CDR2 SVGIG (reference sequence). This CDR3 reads CAGRRGLYYGYTF. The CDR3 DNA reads TGTGCCGGGAGGAGGGGGCTATACTATGGCTACACCTTC. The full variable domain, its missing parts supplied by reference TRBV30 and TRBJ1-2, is SQTIHQWPATLVQPVGSPLSLECTVEGTSNPNLYWYRQAAGRGLQLLFYSVGIGQISSEVPQNLSASRPQDRQFILSSKKLLLSDSGFYLCAGRRGLYYGYTFGSGTRLTVV.

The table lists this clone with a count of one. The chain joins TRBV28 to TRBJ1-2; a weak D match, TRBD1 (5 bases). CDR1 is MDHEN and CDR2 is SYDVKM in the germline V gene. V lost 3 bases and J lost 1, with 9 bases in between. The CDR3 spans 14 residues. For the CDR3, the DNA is TGTGCCAGCAGTTTGGGGGGGAATAACTATGGCTACACCTTC. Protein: CASSLGGNNYGYTF.

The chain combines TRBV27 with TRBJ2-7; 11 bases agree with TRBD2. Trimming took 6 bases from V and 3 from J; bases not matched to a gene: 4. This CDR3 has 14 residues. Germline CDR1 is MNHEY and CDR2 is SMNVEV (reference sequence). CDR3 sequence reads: CASSSTSGSYEQYF. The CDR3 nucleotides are TGTGCCAGCAGCTCAACTAGCGGGAGCTACGAGCAGTACTTC.

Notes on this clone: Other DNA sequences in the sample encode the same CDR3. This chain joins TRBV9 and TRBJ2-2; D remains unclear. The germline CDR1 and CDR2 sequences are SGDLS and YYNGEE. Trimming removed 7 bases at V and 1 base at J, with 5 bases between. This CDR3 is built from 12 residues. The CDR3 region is CASSGNTGELFF. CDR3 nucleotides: TGTGCCAGCTCCGGGAACACCGGGGAGCTGTTTTTT. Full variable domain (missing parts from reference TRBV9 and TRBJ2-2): DSGVTQTPKHLITATGQRVTLRCSPRSGDLSVYWYQQSLDQGLQFLIQYYNGEERAKGNILERFSAQQFPDLHSELNLSSLELGDSALYFCASSGNTGELFFGEGSRLTVL.

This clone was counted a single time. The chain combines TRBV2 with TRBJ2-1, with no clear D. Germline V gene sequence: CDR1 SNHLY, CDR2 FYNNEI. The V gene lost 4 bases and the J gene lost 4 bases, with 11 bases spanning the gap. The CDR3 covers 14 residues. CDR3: CASSGNERYNEQFF. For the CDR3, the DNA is TGTGCCAGCAGTGGGAATGAGAGGTACAATGAGCAGTTCTTC.

Here the CDR3 DNA reads TGTGCCAGCAGCTTAGTTTCTGGACACGGTAATTCACCCCTCCACTTT. This encodes CASSLVSGHGNSPLHF. The chain combines TRBV7-8 with TRBJ1-6; tentatively, D is TRBD1 (5 bases). The CDR3 is 16 residues long. V was shortened by 1 base and J by 6 bases, with 13 bases between the two germline ends. Germline assignment: CDR1 SGHVS and CDR2 FQNEAQ.

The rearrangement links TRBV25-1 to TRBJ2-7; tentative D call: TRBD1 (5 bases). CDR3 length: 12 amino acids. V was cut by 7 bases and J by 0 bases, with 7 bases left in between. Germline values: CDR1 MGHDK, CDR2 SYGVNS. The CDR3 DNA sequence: TGTGCCAGCACAGGGATCTCCTACGAGCAGTACTTC. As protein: CASTGISYEQYF.

DNA of the CDR3: TGTGCCAGCAGCCCCCGGGGACTAGCGGATTACTCTAGCACAGATACGCAGTATTTT. Amino acid sequence: CASSPRGLADYSSTDTQYF. This chain joins TRBV5-4 and TRBJ2-3; 11 nucleotides agree with TRBD2. Germline values: CDR1 SGHNT, CDR2 YYREEE (reference sequence). The CDR3 runs 19 residues. V was clipped by 4 bases and J by 0 bases; unmatched bases: 13.

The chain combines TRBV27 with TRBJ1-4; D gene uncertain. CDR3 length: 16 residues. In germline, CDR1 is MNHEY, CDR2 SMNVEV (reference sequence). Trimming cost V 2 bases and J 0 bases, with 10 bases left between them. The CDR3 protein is CASSLVPTATNEKLFF. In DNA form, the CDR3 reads TGTGCCAGCAGTTTAGTGCCCACCGCAACTAATGAAAAACTGTTTTTT.

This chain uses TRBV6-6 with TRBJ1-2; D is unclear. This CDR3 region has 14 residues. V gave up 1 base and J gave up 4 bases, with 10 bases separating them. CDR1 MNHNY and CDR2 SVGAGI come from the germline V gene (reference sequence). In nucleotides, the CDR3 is TGTGCCAGCAGTTACTTACAACAGATCTATGGCTACACCTTC. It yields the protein CASSYLQQIYGYTF.

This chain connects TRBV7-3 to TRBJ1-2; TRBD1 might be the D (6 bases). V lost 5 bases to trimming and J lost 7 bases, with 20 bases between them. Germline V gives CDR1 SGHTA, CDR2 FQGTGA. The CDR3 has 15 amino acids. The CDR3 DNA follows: TGTGCCAGCAGCCCGCTCTCCTCGCAGGGGTCTGGCTACACCTTC. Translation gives CASSPLSSQGSGYTF.

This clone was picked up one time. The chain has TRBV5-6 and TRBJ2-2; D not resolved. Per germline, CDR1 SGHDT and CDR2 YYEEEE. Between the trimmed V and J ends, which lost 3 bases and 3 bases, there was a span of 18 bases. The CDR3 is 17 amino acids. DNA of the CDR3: TGTGCCAGCAGCTCAAAACTACAAGAACTGGACACCGGGGAGCTGTTTTTT. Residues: CASSSKLQELDTGELFF.

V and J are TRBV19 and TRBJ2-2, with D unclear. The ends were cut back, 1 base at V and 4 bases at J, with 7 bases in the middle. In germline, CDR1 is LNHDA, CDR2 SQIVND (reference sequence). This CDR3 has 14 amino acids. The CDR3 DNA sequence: TGTGCCAGTAGTATAGCATTGGGCACCGGGGAGCTGTTTTTT. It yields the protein CASSIALGTGELFF.

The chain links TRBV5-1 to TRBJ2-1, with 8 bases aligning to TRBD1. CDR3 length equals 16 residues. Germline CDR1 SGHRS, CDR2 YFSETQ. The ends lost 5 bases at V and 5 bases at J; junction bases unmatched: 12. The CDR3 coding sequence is TGCGCCAGCAGACCTACCGGGACAGGTGTCGACAATGAGCAGTTCTTC. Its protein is CASRPTGTGVDNEQFF.

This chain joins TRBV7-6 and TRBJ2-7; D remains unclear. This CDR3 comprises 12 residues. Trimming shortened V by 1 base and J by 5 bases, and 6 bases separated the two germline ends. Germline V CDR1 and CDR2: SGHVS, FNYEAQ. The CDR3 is CASSLGSHEQYF. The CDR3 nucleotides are TGTGCCAGCAGCTTAGGTTCCCACGAGCAGTACTTC.

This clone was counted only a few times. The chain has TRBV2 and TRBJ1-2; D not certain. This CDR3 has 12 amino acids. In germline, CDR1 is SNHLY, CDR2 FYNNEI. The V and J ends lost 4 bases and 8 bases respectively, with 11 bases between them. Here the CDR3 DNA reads TGTGCCAGCAGTGCTCCTTCTGACGGCTACACCTTC. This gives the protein CASSAPSDGYTF.

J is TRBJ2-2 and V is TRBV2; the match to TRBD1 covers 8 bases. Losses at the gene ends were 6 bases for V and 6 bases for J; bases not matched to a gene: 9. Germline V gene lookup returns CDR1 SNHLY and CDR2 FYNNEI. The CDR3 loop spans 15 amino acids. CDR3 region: CASRYRRGQAGELFF. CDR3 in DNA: TGTGCCAGCAGGTACCGCAGGGGGCAGGCCGGGGAGCTGTTTTTT.

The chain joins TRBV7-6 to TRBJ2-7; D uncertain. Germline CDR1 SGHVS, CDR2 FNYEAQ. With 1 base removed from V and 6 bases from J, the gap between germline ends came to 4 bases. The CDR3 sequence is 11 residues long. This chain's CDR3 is CASSLGTEQYF. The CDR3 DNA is TGTGCCAGCAGCTTAGGGACCGAGCAGTACTTC.

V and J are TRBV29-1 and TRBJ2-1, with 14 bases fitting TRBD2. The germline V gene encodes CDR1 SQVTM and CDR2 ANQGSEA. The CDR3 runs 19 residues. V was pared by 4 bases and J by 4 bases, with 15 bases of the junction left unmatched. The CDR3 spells CSVGNPGLAGEGGYNEQFF. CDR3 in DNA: TGCAGCGTTGGGAATCCGGGACTAGCGGGAGAGGGGGGGTACAATGAGCAGTTCTTC.

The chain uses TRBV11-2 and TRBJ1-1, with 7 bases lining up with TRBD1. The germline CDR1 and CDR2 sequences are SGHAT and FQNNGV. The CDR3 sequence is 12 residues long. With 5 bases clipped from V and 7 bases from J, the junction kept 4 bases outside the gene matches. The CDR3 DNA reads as TGTGCCAGCAGCCCCGACAGGGATGAAGCTTTCTTT. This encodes CASSPDRDEAFF.

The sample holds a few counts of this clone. CDR3 amino acids: CASSRDRNYGYTF. CDR3 bases: TGCGCCAGCAGCCGGGACAGGAACTATGGCTACACCTTC. The chain couples TRBV5-1 to TRBJ1-2, with TRBD1 identical over 8 bases. The CDR3 is made up of 13 amino acids. Germline CDR1 SGHRS, CDR2 YFSETQ. Losses at the gene ends were 4 bases for V and 2 bases for J; bases not matched to a gene: 1.

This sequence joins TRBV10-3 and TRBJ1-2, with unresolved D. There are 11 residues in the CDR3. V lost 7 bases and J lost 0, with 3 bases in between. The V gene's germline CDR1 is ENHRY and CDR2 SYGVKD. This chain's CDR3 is CAIMANYGYTF. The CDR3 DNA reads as TGTGCCATCATGGCTAACTATGGCTACACCTTC.

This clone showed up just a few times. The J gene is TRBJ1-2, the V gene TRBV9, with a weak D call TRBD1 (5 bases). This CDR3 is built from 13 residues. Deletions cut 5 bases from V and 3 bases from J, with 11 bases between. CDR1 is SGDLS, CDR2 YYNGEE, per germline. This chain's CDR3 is CASRRGPDYGYTF. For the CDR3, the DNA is TGTGCCAGCAGACGGGGACCCGACTATGGCTACACCTTC.

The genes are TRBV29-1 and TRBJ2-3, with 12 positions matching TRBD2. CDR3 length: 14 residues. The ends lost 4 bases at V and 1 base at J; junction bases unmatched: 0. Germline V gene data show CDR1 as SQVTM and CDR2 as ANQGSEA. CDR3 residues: CSVGLAGGTDTQYF. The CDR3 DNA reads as TGCAGCGTTGGACTAGCGGGAGGCACAGATACGCAGTATTTT.

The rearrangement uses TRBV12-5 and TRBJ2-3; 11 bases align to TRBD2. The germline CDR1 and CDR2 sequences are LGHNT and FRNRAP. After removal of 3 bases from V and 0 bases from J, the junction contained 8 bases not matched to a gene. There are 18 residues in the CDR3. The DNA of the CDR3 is TGTGCTAGTGGTTTTATACTAGCGGGGGCGGGGAGCACAGATACGCAGTATTTT. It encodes CASGFILAGAGSTDTQYF.

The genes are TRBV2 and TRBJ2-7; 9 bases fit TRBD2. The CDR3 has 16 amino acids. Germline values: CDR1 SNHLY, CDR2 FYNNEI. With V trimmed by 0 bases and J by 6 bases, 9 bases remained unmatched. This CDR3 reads CASSEASSGTHSEQYF. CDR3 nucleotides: TGTGCCAGCAGTGAAGCATCTAGCGGGACCCACTCCGAGCAGTACTTC.

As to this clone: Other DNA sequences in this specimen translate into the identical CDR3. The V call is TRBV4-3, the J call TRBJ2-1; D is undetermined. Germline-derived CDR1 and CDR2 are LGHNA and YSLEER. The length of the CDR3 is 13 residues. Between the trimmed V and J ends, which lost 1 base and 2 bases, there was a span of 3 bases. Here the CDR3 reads CASSQGTYNEQFF. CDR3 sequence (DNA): TGCGCCAGCAGCCAAGGGACCTACAATGAGCAGTTCTTC.

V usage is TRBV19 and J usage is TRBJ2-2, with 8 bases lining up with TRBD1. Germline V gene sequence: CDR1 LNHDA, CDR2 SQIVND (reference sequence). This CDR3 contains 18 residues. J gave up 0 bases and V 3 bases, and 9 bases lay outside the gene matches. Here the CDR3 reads CASSIRDRLKTNTGELFF. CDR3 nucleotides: TGTGCCAGTAGTATTCGGGACAGGCTAAAAACGAACACCGGGGAGCTGTTTTTT.

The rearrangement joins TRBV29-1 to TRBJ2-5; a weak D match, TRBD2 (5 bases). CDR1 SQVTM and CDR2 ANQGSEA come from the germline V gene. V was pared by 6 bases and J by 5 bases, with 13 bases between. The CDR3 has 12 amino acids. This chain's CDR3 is CSVPTRGETQYF. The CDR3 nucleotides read TGCAGCGTACCCACAAGAGGGGAGACCCAGTACTTC.